This T cell receptor (beta chain) emerged from a study of regulatory T cells in long-lasting Graves disease (dated by TCRdb to about 2021). About the investigation overall: Persistent Graves' disease was defined as persistently positive TSH receptor autoantibodies together with antithyroid drug treatment for over 5 years. Persistent Graves' disease patients in the clinical cohort had taken antithyroid drugs for 9.5 to 13 years on average. The study took place in China and was registered as a clinical trial. Peripheral blood TCR sequencing and RNA sequencing compared persistent Graves' disease patients with newly diagnosed Graves' disease patients. A total of approximately 35 samples were covered by TCR sequencing, comprising roughly 13 persistent and around 20 newly diagnosed Graves' disease patients. The research as a whole found: Only the TCR beta chain was sequenced and analyzed. A larger number of public clonotypes was shared among persistent patients (more than 2,500) than among newly diagnosed patients (about 990). Persistent disease showed preferential use of TRBV28, TRBJ1-2 and TRBJ2-5, whereas newly diagnosed disease favored TRBV20-1 and TRBJ2-1. Persistent Graves' disease patients showed lower TCR Shannon entropy and fewer highly expanded clones than newly diagnosed patients, suggesting clonal expansion. The small sample size was acknowledged by the authors as a limitation that may reduce accuracy. Because the primary lesion, thyroid tissue, could not be accessed, the study looked at peripheral blood alone.

This clonotype was observed at least ten times. Its cognate antigen has yet to be identified. No much larger clone is present one base from it, and per-base qualities are unavailable. Library prep was done by multiplex PCR. Sequencing used an Illumina HiSeq 4000. iRepertoire HTBI primers and Arm-PCR amplification of CDR3 regions were used to construct TCR beta libraries. Before sequencing, the PCR products underwent gel purification. In the paper's pipeline: Gene usage analysis of CDR3 amino acid clonotypes used the 62 TRBV and 14 to 15 TRBJ segments found across samples. Filtered high-quality paired reads were merged into contigs using COPE and FqMerger. BLAST was used to align contigs to IMGT TRBV, TRBD and TRBJ reference genes, and CDR3 was defined according to IMGT. Any clonotype with a frequency above 0.1% was classified as a highly expanded clone. Shannon entropy was used to measure repertoire diversity, and the Gini coefficient was used to measure V-J evenness. Clonotypes shared by more than one individual were considered public. TCRdb's own reprocessing of the public reads used fastp at Q25 and MiXCR and kept productive beta chains. Records with the same CDR3 protein are collapsed into one entry carrying the most frequent genes and DNA. TCRdb's processing, not the authors', yielded these V and J calls. A total of approximately 400,000 distinct CDR3 sequences appear in this sample, roughly 25% of them only once. Of the sample, around 30% falls within the top ten clones.

The time point label for this specimen denotes: persistent/refractory GD, antithyroid drugs over 5 years with positive TRAb. For both TCR sequencing and RNA sequencing, RNA was extracted from PBMCs using TRIzol. The diagnosis of Graves' disease followed American Thyroid Association guidelines. Patients were recruited from an endocrinology department in Xi'an, China. From each patient, around 8.3 milliliters of peripheral blood was collected into an EDTA anticoagulant tube. PBMCs were isolated by Ficoll Paque Plus density gradient separation without further T cell sorting. RNA quality was checked with an Agilent 2100 Bioanalyzer and agarose gel, and concentration with a NanoDrop 2000. Counted from cysteine to phenylalanine, this CDR3 has 13 amino acids. CDR3 DNA is the only sequence kept; it has 39 bases, read in frame from the first base. The trim is 10 bases for V and 6 bases for J, with a gap of 16 bases between the germline ends. The germline V gene yields MDHEN for CDR1 and SYDVKM for CDR2.

The sample in question was peripheral blood mononuclear cells (PBMCs), obtained when the disease was refractory, from a patient treated with antithyroid drugs. This TCR was sampled from a woman in her thirties or forties with Graves disease. Donor details come from another sample of the same person, matched by shared clones. Recombination linked TRBV28 to TRBJ1-5; no D gene call is confident. The CDR3 corresponds to CANSLRAGQPQHF. The DNA reads TGTGCCAACTCGCTGCGGGCGGGTCAGCCCCAGCATTTT.